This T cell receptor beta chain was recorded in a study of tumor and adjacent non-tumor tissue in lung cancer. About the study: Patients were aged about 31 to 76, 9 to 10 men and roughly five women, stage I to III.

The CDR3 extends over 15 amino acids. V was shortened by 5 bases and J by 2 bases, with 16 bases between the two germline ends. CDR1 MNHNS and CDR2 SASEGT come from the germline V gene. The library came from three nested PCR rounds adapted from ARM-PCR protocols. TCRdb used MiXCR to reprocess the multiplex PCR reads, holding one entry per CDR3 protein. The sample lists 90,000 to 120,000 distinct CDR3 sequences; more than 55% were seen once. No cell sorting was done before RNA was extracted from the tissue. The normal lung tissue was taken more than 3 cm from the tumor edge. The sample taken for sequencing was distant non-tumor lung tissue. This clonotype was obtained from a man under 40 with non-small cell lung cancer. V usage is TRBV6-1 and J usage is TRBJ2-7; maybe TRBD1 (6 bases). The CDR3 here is CASSQEDRSPYEQYF. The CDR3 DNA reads TGTGCCAGCAGTCAAGAAGACAGGAGCCCCTACGAGCAGTACTTC.